These T cell receptor beta chains were read from a single sample in a study of blood T cell repertoires in COVID-19. Profiling relied on immunoSEQ multiplex PCR, and the TCRdb table lists in-frame clones only, not all of them. The sample includes roughly 200,000 clones, around 87% of them seen just once. The sample consisted of PBMCs or T cells enriched from blood (not recorded which). Source of these receptors: a man aged 25-45 years in a cohort exposed to, infected with or recovered from COVID-19 (not recorded which). Each CDR3 is given with its conserved first and last residue. Fields, in order: D gene, J gene, CDR3 length, V gene, clone size, CDR3 protein, CDR3 DNA. The D gene is left open where the match is weak. Only part of the rows carry a size: once, few, many, or a class if the clone is expanded.

. | TRBJ1-2 | 13 | TRBV27 | . | CASSFNPTGGYTF | TGTGCCAGCAGTTTCAACCCGACAGGAGGCTACACCTTC
. | TRBJ2-7 | 16 | TRBV11-2 | . | CASTATPAGASYEQYF | TGTGCCAGCACCGCAACTCCTGCGGGTGCCTCCTACGAGCAGTACTTC
. | TRBJ2-3 | 14 | TRBV5-4 | . | CASSLDRELDTQYF | TGTGCCAGCAGCTTGGATCGGGAGCTAGATACGCAGTATTTT
TRBD2 | TRBJ2-3 | 18 | TRBV5-1 | . | CASSLEAGGPFYTDTQYF | TGCGCCAGCAGCTTGGAGGCGGGAGGGCCTTTTTACACAGATACGCAGTATTTT
TRBD1 | TRBJ2-5 | 15 | TRBV28 | . | CASSRQGAPRETQYF | TGTGCCAGCAGTCGACAGGGGGCCCCTCGGGAGACCCAGTACTTC
. | TRBJ2-7 | 16 | TRBV11-2 | . | CASTPLAGGVLYEQYF | TGTGCCAGCACCCCCCTTGCGGGCGGGGTTCTCTACGAGCAGTACTTC
TRBD1 | TRBJ1-1 | 14 | TRBV3-1/TRBV3-2 | . | CASSEGRTGAEAFF | TGTGCCAGCAGCGAGGGCCGGACAGGGGCTGAAGCTTTCTTT
. | TRBJ1-5 | 15 | TRBV9 | once | CASSVDSGSNQPQHF | TGTGCCAGCAGCGTAGACTCGGGGAGCAATCAGCCCCAGCATTTT
. | TRBJ2-2 | 14 | TRBV7-3 | few | CASSLTASWGELFF | TGTGCCAGCAGCTTAACGGCTAGCTGGGGGGAGCTGTTTTTT
. | TRBJ1-2 | 15 | TRBV9 | . | CASSPREGLGYGYTF | TGTGCCAGCAGCCCCAGGGAGGGGCTCGGCTATGGCTACACCTTC
. | TRBJ1-2 | 15 | TRBV28 | . | CASSLTFDRNYGYTF | TGTGCCAGCAGTTTAACTTTCGACAGGAACTATGGCTACACCTTC
. | TRBJ2-6 | 15 | TRBV21-1 | . | CASSNRSSGANVLTF | TGTGCCAGCAGCAATCGTAGCTCTGGGGCCAACGTCCTGACTTTC
TRBD2 | TRBJ2-1 | 14 | TRBV27 | . | CASSLSGRALGQFF | TGTGCCAGCAGTCTTAGCGGGAGGGCCCTCGGGCAGTTCTTC
TRBD1 | TRBJ2-7 | 13 | TRBV27 | . | CASSTRQGSEQYF | TGTGCCAGCAGTACACGACAGGGAAGCGAGCAGTACTTC
TRBD1 | TRBJ2-1 | 16 | TRBV3-1/TRBV3-2 | . | CASSRRGQYSYNEQFF | TGTGCCAGCAGCCGAAGGGGACAGTATTCCTACAATGAGCAGTTCTTC
. | TRBJ1-3 | 15 | TRBV14 | . | CASSQLSRSGNTIYF | TGTGCCAGCAGCCAATTATCCCGGTCTGGAAACACCATATATTTT
. | TRBJ1-2 | 13 | TRBV4-2 | . | CASSQVGDYGYTF | TGTGCCAGCAGCCAAGTCGGAGACTATGGCTACACCTTC
TRBD2 | TRBJ2-7 | 14 | TRBV7-8 | . | CASSILAGSYEQYF | TGTGCCAGCAGCATACTAGCGGGGAGCTACGAGCAGTACTTC
TRBD2 | TRBJ2-7 | 17 | TRBV7-8 | . | CASSLLLAGDLSYEQYF | TGTGCCAGCAGCTTACTGCTAGCGGGGGATCTCTCCTACGAGCAGTACTTC
. | TRBJ2-2 | 17 | TRBV11-2 | . | CASSLAPAGPNTGELFF | TGTGCCAGCAGCTTAGCTCCGGCGGGACCGAACACCGGGGAGCTGTTTTTT
TRBD2 | TRBJ2-7 | 17 | TRBV15 | . | CATSRGGSSGSFLEQYF | TGTGCCACCAGCAGAGGTGGATCCAGCGGGAGCTTCCTCGAGCAGTACTTC
TRBD1 | TRBJ1-5 | 15 | TRBV15 | . | CATSRRDRSQGPQHF | TGTGCCACCAGCCGGAGGGACAGGTCCCAAGGGCCCCAGCATTTT
. | TRBJ1-5 | 14 | TRBV6-4 | . | CASSVPRGDQPQHF | TGTGCCAGCAGTGTTCCCCGGGGGGACCAGCCCCAGCATTTT
. | TRBJ1-6 | 14 | TRBV28 | . | CASSFLGGNSPLHF | TGTGCCAGCAGTTTTTTGGGGGGTAATTCACCCCTCCACTTT
TRBD2 | TRBJ2-1 | 20 | TRBV18 | . | CASSPLGLAGSSGSYNEQFF | TGTGCCAGCTCACCATTAGGACTAGCGGGATCATCAGGGTCCTACAATGAGCAGTTCTTC
TRBD1 | TRBJ1-4 | 17 | TRBV15 | . | CATSSYGGQSTNEKLFF | TGTGCCACCAGCAGCTATGGGGGACAGTCTACTAATGAAAAACTGTTTTTT
. | TRBJ2-3 | 15 | TRBV4-3 | many | CASSQVAGPTDTQYF | TGCGCCAGCAGCCAAGTGGCAGGGCCCACAGATACGCAGTATTTT
TRBD1 | TRBJ2-1 | 14 | TRBV9 | . | CASSTRTGGHEQFF | TGTGCCAGCAGCACTCGCACAGGGGGCCATGAGCAGTTCTTC
TRBD2 | TRBJ2-1 | 16 | TRBV6-4 | . | CASSDGEAGGPNEQFF | TGTGCCAGCAGTGACGGGGAAGCGGGAGGGCCAAATGAGCAGTTCTTC
. | TRBJ2-1 | 16 | TRBV9 | . | CASSVPKGDGYNEQFF | TGTGCCAGCAGCGTACCAAAGGGGGACGGATACAATGAGCAGTTCTTC
TRBD1 | TRBJ1-4 | 15 | TRBV11-2 | . | CASSLVTGVNEKLFF | TGTGCCAGCAGCTTAGTAACAGGGGTTAATGAAAAACTGTTTTTT
TRBD2 | TRBJ2-1 | 16 | TRBV5-1 | few | CASSLLLAGGTNEQFF | TGCGCCAGCAGCTTGCTTCTAGCGGGAGGAACAAATGAGCAGTTCTTC
. | TRBJ1-1 | 13 | TRBV11-3 | . | CASSGPGTAEAFF | TGTGCCAGCAGCGGGCCCGGCACAGCTGAAGCTTTCTTT
. | TRBJ1-1 | 15 | TRBV5-4 | . | CASSHARAAGTEAFF | TGTGCCAGCAGCCACGCTCGGGCGGCGGGCACTGAAGCTTTCTTT
. | TRBJ1-1 | 17 | TRBV19 | . | CASSMLAGAVRSTEAFF | TGTGCCAGTAGTATGTTGGCAGGGGCAGTGCGGTCCACTGAAGCTTTCTTT
TRBD1 | TRBJ1-2 | 15 | TRBV19 | . | CASSPRDRGHFGYTF | TGTGCCAGTAGTCCCCGGGACAGGGGGCATTTTGGCTACACCTTC
. | TRBJ1-6 | 17 | TRBV6-9 | . | CASPRVQAKGYNSPLHF | TGTGCCAGCCCAAGGGTTCAGGCCAAGGGGTATAATTCACCCCTCCACTTT
. | TRBJ2-7 | 15 | TRBV6-5 | . | CASSPLRGNDYEQYF | TGTGCCAGCAGCCCCCTCAGGGGCAACGACTACGAGCAGTACTTC
. | TRBJ1-5 | 16 | TRBV7-9 | . | CASSLEGVLGNQPQHF | TGTGCCAGCAGCTTAGAAGGAGTCCTAGGCAATCAGCCCCAGCATTTT
. | TRBJ1-3 | 14 | TRBV7-8 | . | CASSLTQTGNTIYF | TGTGCCAGCAGCTTAACCCAGACTGGAAACACCATATATTTT
. | TRBJ2-7 | 14 | TRBV25-1 | . | CASSEYAGPLEQYF | TGTGCCAGCAGTGAATATGCGGGACCCTTGGAGCAGTACTTC
. | TRBJ1-1 | 15 | TRBV27 | . | CASRKERYMNTEAFF | TGTGCCAGCAGAAAAGAGCGGTACATGAACACTGAAGCTTTCTTT
. | TRBJ2-1 | 11 | TRBV20-1 | . | CSARPYNEQFF | TGCAGTGCTAGACCTTACAATGAGCAGTTCTTC